This entry is about one T cell receptor (beta chain). The antigen is undetermined. CDR3 length: 16 residues. V was clipped by 5 bases and J by 3 bases; unmatched bases: 7. Germline CDR1 SGHAT, CDR2 FQNNGV. This specimen comes from a study of T-cell reconstitution after alpha-beta-depleted transplantation in children. Study-wide results and limits: Roughly two months post-transplant, alpha-beta T cells reportedly originated from several hundred graft clones that had expanded.

Unique molecular identifiers featured in how the TCRbeta library was prepared. TCRdb reanalysed the PCR reads using MiXCR and keeps one entry per CDR3 protein. The sample comprises about 610,000 distinct CDR3 sequences, 27% of which are singletons, and around a third rests with the top ten. The sequence was collected from a boy under three years old with Wiskott-Aldrich syndrome, due to receive a stem cell transplant. The rearrangement joins TRBV11-2 to TRBJ2-3; 11 bases match TRBD2. The input for sequencing was PBMCs, taken before TCRalphabeta/CD19-depleted stem cell transplant. CDR3 residues: CASSEFSGRVTDTQYF. The CDR3 DNA is TGTGCCAGCAGCGAATTTAGCGGGAGGGTGACAGATACGCAGTATTTT.